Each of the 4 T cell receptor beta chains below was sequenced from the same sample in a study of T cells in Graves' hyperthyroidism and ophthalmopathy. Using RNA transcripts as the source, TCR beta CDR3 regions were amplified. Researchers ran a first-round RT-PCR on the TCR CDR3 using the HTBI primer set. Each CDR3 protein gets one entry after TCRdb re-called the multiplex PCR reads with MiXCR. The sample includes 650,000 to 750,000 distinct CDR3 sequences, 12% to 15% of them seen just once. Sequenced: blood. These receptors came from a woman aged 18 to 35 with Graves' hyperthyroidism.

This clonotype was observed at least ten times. The CDR3 bases are TGTGCCAGCACCCCGGCGGTGAACACTGAAGCTTTCTTT. Its protein is CASTPAVNTEAFF. This chain joins TRBV12-3 or TRBV12-4 and TRBJ1-1; D is unclear. The CDR3 totals 13 residues. Trimming left V 7 bases short and J 0 bases short, with 9 bases between.

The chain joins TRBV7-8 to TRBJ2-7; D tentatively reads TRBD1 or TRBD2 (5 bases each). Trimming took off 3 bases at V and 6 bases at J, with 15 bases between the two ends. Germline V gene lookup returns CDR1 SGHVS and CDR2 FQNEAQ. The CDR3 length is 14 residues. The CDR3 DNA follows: TGTGCCAGCAGCTTGGACTGGGGACGGGTCGAGCAGTACTTC. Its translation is CASSLDWGRVEQYF.

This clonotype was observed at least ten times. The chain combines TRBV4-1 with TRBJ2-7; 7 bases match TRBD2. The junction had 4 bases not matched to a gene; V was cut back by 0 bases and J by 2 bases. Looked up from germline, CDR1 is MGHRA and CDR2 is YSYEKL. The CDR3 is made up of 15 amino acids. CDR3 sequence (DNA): TGCGCCAGCAGCCAAGATTACAGCGGGGCCTACGAGCAGTACTTC. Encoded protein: CASSQDYSGAYEQYF.

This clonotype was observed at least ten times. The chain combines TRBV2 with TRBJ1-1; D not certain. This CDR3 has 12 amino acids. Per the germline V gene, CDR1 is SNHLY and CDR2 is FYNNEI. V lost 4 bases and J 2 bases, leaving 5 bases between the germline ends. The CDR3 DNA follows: TGTGCCAGCAGTGTACGAAACACTGAAGCTTTCTTT. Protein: CASSVRNTEAFF.